A selection of T cell receptor beta chains follows, all from one sample in a study of control samples from healthy donors and cancer patients. TCRdb's copy holds only in-frame clones and misses some; the assay was immunoSEQ multiplex PCR. The sample records 120,000 or so clones, more than 85% being singletons. Sequencing was done on a sample of blood. All receptors come from a man younger than 35 in good health. The CDR3 runs from the conserved cysteine through the conserved F or W. D genes are given only for firm matches. Where a row states a size, it is once, few, many or the class of an expanded clone; other rows omit it.

size	V	D	J	DNA	CDR3
-	TRBV27	-	TRBJ2-4	TGTGCCAGCAGTTTATTTGGCATTCAGTACTTC	CASSLFGIQYF
once	TRBV6-6	-	TRBJ2-1	TGTGCCAGCCGATACAATGAGCAGTTCTTC	CASRYNEQFF
-	TRBV12-3/TRBV12-4	-	TRBJ1-1	TGTGCCAGCAGTGTCTTTCGTTCACTGGAAGCTTTCTTT	CASSVFRSLEAFF
-	TRBV24-1	-	TRBJ2-5	TGTGCCACCAGTGATCCCGACTACCTCCAAGAGACCCAGTACTTC	CATSDPDYLQETQYF
-	TRBV6-1	-	TRBJ2-1	TGTGCCAGCAGTCAGGCGCCGAACTACAATGAGCAGTTCTTC	CASSQAPNYNEQFF
-	TRBV6-5	-	TRBJ1-1	TGTGCCAGCAGTTACAGGGATAACACTGAAGCTTTCTTT	CASSYRDNTEAFF
-	TRBV24-1	TRBD1	TRBJ1-5	TGTGCCACCAGCCAAGATACGGACAGGGAGCCTGGGCCCCAGCATTTT	CATSQDTDREPGPQHF
-	TRBV5-4	-	TRBJ1-1	TGTGCCAGCAGTTCACAAGCGAACACTGAAGCTTTCTTT	CASSSQANTEAFF
-	TRBV12-5	-	TRBJ2-1	TGTGCTAGTGGTTTGGTACGGGCAGGGGTGGCCAATGAGCAGTTCTTC	CASGLVRAGVANEQFF
-	TRBV9	-	TRBJ1-1	TGTGCCAGCAGGGGGGGAGCGGAGAGGGAGGTTATCACTGAAGCTTTCTTT	CASRGGAEREVITEAFF
-	TRBV5-1	TRBD2	TRBJ2-2	TGCGCCAGCAGCTCGACTAGCGGGAGGGCCAACGGGGAGCTGTTTTTT	CASSSTSGRANGELFF
-	TRBV27	-	TRBJ2-7	TGTGCCAGCAGTCCTCAGGGCTCCTACGAGCAGTACTTC	CASSPQGSYEQYF
-	TRBV27	TRBD1	TRBJ1-5	TGTGCCAGCAGCGATAACGGACAGGGGAGGCAGCCCCAGCATTTT	CASSDNGQGRQPQHF
many	TRBV28	TRBD2	TRBJ2-1	TGTGCCAGCAGTTTCGGACTAGCGGGCCGGTTCTTC	CASSFGLAGRFF
-	TRBV9	TRBD2	TRBJ2-5	TGTGCCAGCAGCGTAGAGCCCTTAGCGGGAGGGCCCCTGGTTTTAGAGACCCAGTACTTC	CASSVEPLAGGPLVLETQYF
-	TRBV4-3	TRBD2	TRBJ2-2	TGCGCCAGCAGCCAAGTCCTAGCGGGAAAGGACGGGGAGCTGTTTTTT	CASSQVLAGKDGELFF
-	TRBV27	-	TRBJ2-7	TGTGCCAGCAGTTTTGAGCAGGGGAGGTACGAGCAGTACTTC	CASSFEQGRYEQYF
-	TRBV6-5	TRBD1	TRBJ2-7	TGTGCCAGCAGTTACCCCTATGGACAGGGGGGGCTCGAGCAGTACTTC	CASSYPYGQGGLEQYF
once	TRBV7-8	TRBD1	TRBJ1-2	TGTGCCAGCAGCTTACAGGGGGACTATGGCTACACCTTC	CASSLQGDYGYTF
once	TRBV24-1	TRBD1	TRBJ2-7	TGTGCCACCAGTGATGCAGGGGGCCCTCTCTCCTACGAGCAGTACTTC	CATSDAGGPLSYEQYF
-	TRBV28	-	TRBJ1-1	TGTGCCACCAGACAGATTAGAATGAACACTGAAGCTTTCTTT	CATRQIRMNTEAFF
-	TRBV3-1/TRBV3-2	TRBD1	TRBJ1-4	TGTGCCAGCAGTCGGCAGGGGGAGGGCCCTGGGAAACTGTTTTTT	CASSRQGEGPGKLFF
-	TRBV11-2	-	TRBJ1-5	TGTGCCAGCAGCTTAGCGGGAAGGATGGATCAGCCCCAGCATTTT	CASSLAGRMDQPQHF
-	TRBV5-4	-	TRBJ1-2	TGTGCCAGCAGGGAGGCAGGGTATGGCTACACCTTC	CASREAGYGYTF
-	TRBV30	-	TRBJ2-5	TGTGCCTGGAGTGATCGGGAGACCCAGTACTTC	CAWSDRETQYF
-	TRBV9	TRBD2	TRBJ2-1	TGTGCCAGCAGCGGGGTGGGGGGGACCCACTTAGGAGCTTACCATGAGCAGTTCTTC	CASSGVGGTHLGAYHEQFF
-	TRBV6-1	TRBD2	TRBJ2-1	TGTGCCAGCAGTGTAGCGGGCGGGTACAATGAGCAGTTCTTC	CASSVAGGYNEQFF
-	TRBV18	-	TRBJ2-7	TGTGCCAGCTCACCTACGGACCCCTACGAGCAGTACTTC	CASSPTDPYEQYF
-	TRBV6-6	-	TRBJ1-1	TGTGCCAGCAGTTACCGAGACATGAACACTGAAGCTTTCTTT	CASSYRDMNTEAFF
-	TRBV10-2	-	TRBJ2-5	TGCGCCAGCGGACCCCCGGGGATCGGGGAGACCCAGTACTTC	CASGPPGIGETQYF
-	TRBV28	TRBD1	TRBJ1-5	TGTGCCAGCACGACTGAGGGGGCAGGCAATCAGCCCCAGCATTTT	CASTTEGAGNQPQHF
-	TRBV20-1	-	TRBJ2-7	TGCAGTGCGCCTTGGGGACAGCAGTACTTC	CSAPWGQQYF
-	TRBV28	-	TRBJ1-6	TGTGCCAGCTCCGGGGGGGGCGTATATAATTCACCCCTCCACTTT	CASSGGGVYNSPLHF
-	TRBV25-1	-	TRBJ2-1	TGTGCCAGCAGCAAAGGAGTCCCCCTGAATGAGCAGTTCTTC	CASSKGVPLNEQFF
-	TRBV7-9	-	TRBJ1-2	TGTGCCAGCAGCCCCCGGTTGAACTATGGCTACACCTTC	CASSPRLNYGYTF
few	TRBV15	-	TRBJ2-2	TGTGCCACCAGCATCGACAGTGGGGACACCGGGGAGCTGTTTTTT	CATSIDSGDTGELFF
-	TRBV29-1	-	TRBJ1-2	TGCAGCGTTTCTAACTATGGCTACACCTTC	CSVSNYGYTF
-	TRBV28	-	TRBJ2-7	TGTGCCAGCAGTTCCCGCTCGGGTGGGTTCTACGAGCAGTACTTC	CASSSRSGGFYEQYF
-	TRBV7-2	-	TRBJ2-7	TGTGCCAGCAGCTCCGAAGCCTACGAGCAGTACTTC	CASSSEAYEQYF